The entry below gives a single TCR beta chain sequence along with its context. Its specificity is not known. The sample originates from a study of graft-versus-host responses after intestinal transplantation. Study-wide results and caveats: GvH clones turned up in recipient marrow; some had shown up first in ileum or blood. High graft-versus-host to host-versus-graft clonal ratios were found in allografts of patients who had graft-donor T cell macrochimerism.

This table comes from immunoSEQ multiplex PCR, and its TCRdb copy is limited to in-frame clones, with some not included. Counted here are about 97,000 clones, 90% occurring once; the ten biggest clones make up about 16%. This CDR3 is 14 amino acids long. V was shortened by 0 bases and J by 8 bases, with 11 bases between the two germline ends. Germline CDR1 reads SGDLS; CDR2 reads YYNGEE. The source of this sequence is a human patient who received an intestinal transplant, so some T cells may come from the graft donor. The material sequenced was PBMCs, taken roughly 68 weeks after intestinal transplant. The gene calls are TRBV9 and TRBJ1-4; no firm D call. The CDR3 DNA sequence: TGTGCCAGCAGCGTAGCCGGGAGGGAGGAAAAACTGTTTTTT. Translating it yields CASSVAGREEKLFF.